One sample yielded the 2 T cell receptor beta chains listed below, sequenced in a study of cytomegalovirus exposure and HLA in healthy donors. PCR was performed using 60 Vbeta and 13 Jbeta primers. Some clones are missing from TCRdb's copy, which holds only in-frame ones; the method was immunoSEQ multiplex PCR. Seen in this sample are more than 95,000 clones; the ten most common clones hold 3.5%. The sequencing sample was made of PBMCs. Receptors originate from a man between 35 and 55 years old in good health and CMV-seronegative.

This chain joins TRBV5-1 and TRBJ2-6; tentatively, D is TRBD2 (6 bases). Trimming took 1 base from V and 3 from J, leaving 14 bases between them. CDR3 length equals 17 residues. CDR1 and CDR2 from the germline V gene are SGHRS and YFSETQ. DNA for the CDR3: TGCGCCAGCAGCTTGACTAGCAGCCCACTTGGGGCCAACGTCCTGACTTTC. Its translation is CASSLTSSPLGANVLTF.

The gene calls are TRBV9 and TRBJ2-7; 11 bases agree with TRBD2. Germline CDR1 and CDR2: SGDLS and YYNGEE. This CDR3 has 15 residues. V trimming: 3 bases; J trimming: 0 bases; junction bases outside the gene matches: 2. CDR3 sequence: CASSGTSGSSYEQYF. DNA of the CDR3: TGTGCCAGCAGCGGAACTAGCGGGAGCTCCTACGAGCAGTACTTC. The variable domain in full, with the rest retrieved from reference TRBV9 and TRBJ2-7, is DSGVTQTPKHLITATGQRVTLRCSPRSGDLSVYWYQQSLDQGLQFLIQYYNGEERAKGNILERFSAQQFPDLHSELNLSSLELGDSALYFCASSGTSGSSYEQYFGPGTRLTVT.